This T cell receptor (beta chain) was captured by sequencing in a study of T cells in Graves' hyperthyroidism and ophthalmopathy. Study results and limitations: Stable hyperthyroidism was separated from ophthalmopathy by a model based on 13 V-J features.

Remarks on this clonotype: The target antigen is unknown.

Criteria for exclusion of patients were uncontrolled infection, other autoimmune disease, pregnancy or lactation. Amplification of TCR beta CDR3 regions used RNA as the template. During a first-round RT-PCR of the TCR CDR3, the HTBI primer set was used. TCRdb re-analysed the multiplex PCR reads in MiXCR, keeping a single row per CDR3 protein. The data hold 500,000 to 600,000 distinct CDR3 sequences, with over 45% observed a single time. The germline CDR1 and CDR2 sequences are SEHNR and FQNEAQ (reference sequence). V lost 4 bases, J lost 8 bases, and 20 bases lay in between. The CDR3 sequence is 15 residues long.

This receptor was taken from an adult woman with Graves' disease, either hyperthyroidism or ophthalmopathy (not recorded which). Sequenced material: peripheral blood or thyroid tissue (not recorded which). The chain has TRBV7-9 and TRBJ1-2, with TRBD1 as a possible D gene (5 bases). The CDR3 protein is CASSSSGQETWGYTF. The CDR3 DNA follows: TGTGCCAGCAGCTCGTCAGGGCAGGAGACCTGGGGCTACACCTTC.